Listed below are T cell receptor beta chains from one sample, sequenced in a study of regulatory T cells in long-lasting Graves disease. TCRdb fed the multiplex PCR reads into MiXCR, producing one record per CDR3 protein. Of about 500,000 distinct CDR3 sequences in the sample, 15% to 20% are singletons; the top ten hold about 12%. These data were also reused for a study on T cells in Graves' hyperthyroidism and ophthalmopathy.

The starting material was peripheral blood mononuclear cells (PBMCs), obtained at new diagnosis, from a patient treated with antithyroid drugs. The origin of the receptors is a man in his forties with Graves disease. The CDR3 runs from the conserved cysteine through the conserved F or W. A D gene is named only where the DNA matches it firmly. Only part of the rows carry a size: once, few, many, or a class if the clone is expanded.

>16|TRBD2|TRBV2|many|TRBJ2-1
CASSEAHGGAGGEQFF
TGTGCCAGCAGTGAAGCGCACGGGGGAGCGGGAGGCGAGCAGTTCTTC
>16|NA|TRBV6-2/TRBV6-3|many|TRBJ2-7
CASSYSTGWSSYEQYF
TGTGCCAGCAGTTACTCGACGGGCTGGAGCTCCTACGAGCAGTACTTC
>16|TRBD1|TRBV19|NA|TRBJ2-2
CASSMGRQGNTGELFF
TGTGCCAGTAGTATGGGGCGACAGGGTAACACCGGGGAGCTGTTTTTT
>14|TRBD1|TRBV28|NA|TRBJ2-5
CASSRGQVAETQYF
TGTGCCAGCAGTCGGGGACAGGTGGCAGAGACCCAGTACTTC
>19|TRBD2|TRBV6-1|NA|TRBJ2-1
CASSDSGTSGRAYYNEQFF
TGTGCCAGCAGTGACTCTGGGACTAGCGGGAGGGCCTACTACAATGAGCAGTTCTTC
>14|NA|TRBV7-9|NA|TRBJ1-1
CASSTTVVNTEAFF
TGTGCCAGCAGCACGACAGTCGTTAACACTGAAGCTTTCTTT
>14|TRBD1|TRBV5-6|many|TRBJ2-3
CASSFRGRVDTQYF
TGTGCCAGCAGCTTCAGGGGGCGCGTAGATACGCAGTATTTT
>13|TRBD2|TRBV19|NA|TRBJ2-1
CASGTSGAMEQFF
TGTGCCAGTGGGACTAGCGGGGCCATGGAGCAGTTCTTC
>14|NA|TRBV6-2/TRBV6-3|NA|TRBJ2-3
CASSSPEIADTQYF
TGTGCCAGCAGTTCCCCGGAGATCGCAGATACGCAGTATTTT
>13|NA|TRBV18|many|TRBJ2-5
CASSPQGPETQYF
TGTGCCAGCTCACCTCAGGGGCCAGAGACCCAGTACTTC
>14|NA|TRBV13|many|TRBJ2-7
CASSFCGATYEQYF
TGTGCCAGCAGCTTCTGCGGGGCTACCTACGAGCAGTACTTC
>14|NA|TRBV4-1|NA|TRBJ2-7
CASSQGWGGDEQYF
TGCGCCAGCAGCCAAGGTTGGGGCGGGGACGAGCAGTACTTC
>15|NA|TRBV3-1|many|TRBJ2-1
CASSHATRVEGEQFF
TGTGCCAGCAGCCACGCGACTAGGGTAGAAGGTGAGCAGTTCTTC
>17|NA|TRBV28|many|TRBJ2-1
CASSLRAPGETGNEQFF
TGTGCCAGCAGTTTACGGGCCCCAGGGGAGACGGGCAATGAGCAGTTCTTC
>13|NA|TRBV7-3|many|TRBJ2-1
CASSLSSWDEQFF
TGTGCCAGCAGCTTATCCAGCTGGGATGAGCAGTTCTTC
>13|NA|TRBV29-1|once|TRBJ1-2
CSVETARGYGYTF
TGCAGCGTTGAAACAGCAAGAGGGTATGGCTACACCTTC
>16|TRBD1|TRBV20-1|many|TRBJ2-7
CSARPPGDRKTYEQYF
TGCAGTGCTAGACCTCCTGGGGACAGGAAAACCTACGAGCAGTACTTC
>14|TRBD1|TRBV20-1|few|TRBJ2-7
CSAEGQVSSYEQYF
TGCAGTGCTGAAGGACAGGTCAGCTCCTACGAGCAGTACTTC
>12|NA|TRBV2|many|TRBJ2-1
CASRPSRGEQFF
TGTGCCAGCAGACCAAGTCGCGGGGAGCAGTTCTTC
>16|TRBD1|TRBV7-9|many|TRBJ2-1
CASSRATGELLWEQFF
TGTGCCAGCAGCAGAGCGACAGGGGAATTGCTGTGGGAGCAGTTCTTC
>14|NA|TRBV27|few|TRBJ2-3
CASRRHGERDTQYF
TGTGCCAGCAGACGCCACGGGGAAAGAGATACGCAGTATTTT
>15|TRBD2|TRBV24-1|many|TRBJ2-1
CATSDIAGPNNEQFF
TGTGCCACCAGTGATATAGCGGGCCCCAACAATGAGCAGTTCTTC
>14|NA|TRBV6-2/TRBV6-3|many|TRBJ1-5
CASRGGRGNQPQHF
TGTGCCAGCAGGGGCGGTCGGGGAAATCAGCCCCAGCATTTT
>15|TRBD1|TRBV12-5|many|TRBJ2-5
CASGLGQALQETQYF
TGTGCTAGTGGCCTCGGACAGGCGCTCCAAGAGACCCAGTACTTC
>17|TRBD2|TRBV7-2|many|TRBJ2-3
CASSLPLGGGNTDTQYF
TGTGCCAGCAGCCTACCTCTTGGGGGGGGGAACACAGATACGCAGTATTTT
>13|TRBD1|TRBV15|NA|TRBJ2-7
CATSPTGAYEQYF
TGTGCCACCAGTCCGACAGGGGCATACGAGCAGTACTTC